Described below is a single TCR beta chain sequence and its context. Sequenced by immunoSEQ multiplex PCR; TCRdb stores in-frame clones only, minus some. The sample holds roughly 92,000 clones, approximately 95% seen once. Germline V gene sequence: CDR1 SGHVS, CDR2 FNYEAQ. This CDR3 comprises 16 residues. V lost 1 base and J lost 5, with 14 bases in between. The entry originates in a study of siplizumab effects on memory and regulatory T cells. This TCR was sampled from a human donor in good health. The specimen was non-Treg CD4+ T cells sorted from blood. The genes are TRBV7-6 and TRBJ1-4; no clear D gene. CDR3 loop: CASSLGGMGANEKLFF. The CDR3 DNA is TGTGCCAGCAGCTTAGGAGGGATGGGTGCCAATGAAAAACTGTTTTTT.